One TCR beta chain is described in this entry. Its antigen remains unidentified. This entry belongs to a study of T cell responses to AZD1222 COVID-19 vaccine. V gave up 7 bases and J gave up 3 bases; unmatched junction bases: 6. CDR3 length equals 14 residues. Sequencing used immunoSEQ multiplex PCR; TCRdb keeps in-frame clones, though not all of them. The sample lists over 85,000 clones; around 90% were seen once. Study results and caveats: Donors skewed white British and female; clonal diversity was possibly underestimated. Spike-wide vaccine-associated CD4 TCRs dominated at 160-218 and 743-854. Spike-specific TCR breadth and depth both grew after two AZD1222 doses. Close to half of all spike-specific TCRs reportedly target regions of the variants that are unmutated.

This clonotype was obtained from an adult who received the AZD1222 COVID-19 vaccine. The genes are TRBV23-1 and TRBJ2-3; 8 nucleotides align to TRBD1. TRBV23-1 counts as an open reading frame of uncertain function. The specimen was peripheral blood, collected 28 days after the second AZD1222 dose. Written as DNA, the CDR3 is TGCGCCAGCACCCGGGACAGGAGTACAGATACGCAGTATTTT. This codes for CASTRDRSTDTQYF.